One and the same sample provided the 30 T cell receptor beta chains below, sequenced in a study of neurological immune-mediated disorders. MiXCR, run by TCRdb on the 5' RACE reads, gives a single entry per CDR3 protein. Of about 66,000 distinct CDR3 sequences listed, roughly 3.6% are singletons. The sequencing input was PBMCs. These receptors originate from a man aged 25 to 45 with multiple sclerosis.

This clonotype was recorded many times. The chain has TRBV12-3 or TRBV12-4 and TRBJ2-2, with D perhaps matching TRBD2 (5 bases). Deletions cut 1 base from V and 7 bases from J, with 16 bases between. The CDR3 totals 16 residues. CDR3 in amino acids: CASSLEYEGSGGELFF. CDR3 in DNA: TGTGCCAGCAGTTTAGAATACGAGGGATCGGGCGGGGAGCTGTTTTTT.

This clonotype was seen a handful of times. This chain links TRBV18 with TRBJ2-3; D uncertain. Trimming removed 6 bases from V and 6 bases from J, with 16 bases in between. Germline V gene lookup returns CDR1 KGHSH and CDR2 LQKENI. This CDR3 spans 14 amino acids. CDR3 coding DNA: TGTGCCAGCTCCCCTAGAAAGGAGACGGATACGCAGTATTTT. As protein: CASSPRKETDTQYF.

The chain combines TRBV20-1 with TRBJ1-1, with unresolved D. The germline CDR1 and CDR2 sequences are DFQATT and SNEGSKA (reference sequence). Trimming stripped 1 base from V and 5 bases from J, with 11 bases between. CDR3 length equals 13 residues. CDR3 DNA: TGCAGTGCTAGAGTGCCCAGCGGGACTGAAGCTTTCTTT. Protein sequence: CSARVPSGTEAFF.

This clonotype has at least ten counts. This chain's CDR3 is CSAADGPNQPQHF. DNA of the CDR3: TGCAGTGCTGCGGACGGACCCAATCAGCCCCAGCATTTT. The J gene is TRBJ1-5, the V gene TRBV20-1, with D unresolved. Germline V gene data show CDR1 as DFQATT and CDR2 as SNEGSKA (reference sequence). The V gene lost 5 bases and the J gene lost 3 bases, with 11 bases spanning the gap. CDR3 length: 13 amino acids.

This clonotype was observed at least ten times. V is TRBV20-1 and J is TRBJ2-5; TRBD2 aligns across 7 bases. Per germline, CDR1 DFQATT and CDR2 SNEGSKA (reference sequence). CDR3 length equals 13 residues. CDR3 sequence: CSLKGGEGETQYF. The CDR3 bases are TGCAGCCTAAAAGGAGGGGAGGGAGAGACCCAGTACTTC.

This clonotype appeared many times. The chain combines TRBV5-1 with TRBJ1-2, with D unresolved. V lost 0 bases to trimming and J lost 7 bases, with 10 bases between them. CDR3 length: 13 amino acids. Germline V CDR1 and CDR2: SGHRS, YFSETQ. CDR3 coding DNA: TGCGCCAGCAGCTTGGAGGGCAAGGTTGGCTACACCTTC. It yields the protein CASSLEGKVGYTF. The whole variable domain, filled in from reference TRBV5-1 and TRBJ1-2, reads KAGVTQTPRYLIKTRGQQVTLSCSPISGHRSVSWYQQTPGQGLQFLFEYFSETQRNKGNFPGRFSGRQFSNSRSEMNVSTLELGDSALYLCASSLEGKVGYTFGSGTRLTVV.

The table lists this clonotype with many counts. The rearrangement links TRBV29-1 to TRBJ2-2; the D is unclear. V lost 7 bases, J lost 7 bases, and 13 bases lay in between. The CDR3 is made up of 12 amino acids. Germline V CDR1 and CDR2: SQVTM, ANQGSEA. The DNA of the CDR3 is TGCAGCGCCTTAGACGTAGACGGGGAGCTGTTTTTT. Translation: CSALDVDGELFF.

This clonotype was seen repeatedly, ten times or more. Germline is not matched at one junction end, which may reflect a read error. The CDR3 loop is CANSLIPGHNEQYF. Written as DNA, the CDR3 is TGCGCCAACAGCTTGATTCCGGGACATAACGAGCAGTACTTC. The chain is built from TRBV5-1 and TRBJ2-7; possibly TRBD1 for D (6 bases). Germline lookup yields CDR1 SGHRS and CDR2 YFSETQ. The CDR3 runs to 14 residues. Together with reference TRBV5-1 and TRBJ2-7, the CDR3 gives the full variable domain: KAGVTQTPRYLIKTRGQQVTLSCSPISGHRSVSWYQQTPGQGLQFLFEYFSETQRNKGNFPGRFSGRQFSNSRSEMNVSTLELGDSALYLCANSLIPGHNEQYFGPGTRLTVT.

The CDR3 DNA reads TGTGCCAGCAGCCCTACGCAGGGGGCACATGAGCAGTTCTTC. The encoded protein is CASSPTQGAHEQFF. This sequence joins TRBV11-2 and TRBJ2-1; TRBD1 agrees at 8 bases. Germline lookup yields CDR1 SGHAT and CDR2 FQNNGV. With V trimmed by 5 bases and J by 8 bases, 8 bases remained unmatched. CDR3 length: 14 amino acids.

This clonotype came up many times. The J gene is TRBJ2-5, the V gene TRBV10-3, with D possibly TRBD1 on 5 matching bases. Germline V lookup: CDR1 ENHRY, CDR2 SYGVKD. The CDR3 is 12 amino acids. The V end lost 6 bases, the J end lost 4 bases, and 9 bases lay between the germline ends. The CDR3 region has the DNA TGTGCCATCAGGACTCAGGGAGAGACCCAGTACTTC. This translates into CAIRTQGETQYF.

This clonotype showed up many times. The rearrangement uses TRBV20-1 and TRBJ1-1; D is perhaps TRBD1 (5 bases). Looked up from germline, CDR1 is DFQATT and CDR2 is SNEGSKA (reference sequence). Trimming stripped 0 bases from V and 6 bases from J, with 17 bases between. CDR3 size: 15 residues. Here the CDR3 DNA reads TGCAGTGCTAGAGATGGGGGAACCGGCAACGCTGAAGCTTTCTTT. Its translation is CSARDGGTGNAEAFF.

The chain is built from TRBV5-1 and TRBJ1-1; tentative D call: TRBD1 (5 bases). Germline CDR1 reads SGHRS; CDR2 reads YFSETQ. This CDR3 contains 15 residues. V was shortened by 4 bases and J by 2 bases, with 15 bases between the two germline ends. In DNA, the CDR3 is TGCGCCAGCAGCCCGCAGGGAAAGGGAAACACTGAAGCTTTCTTT. Its translation is CASSPQGKGNTEAFF.

This clonotype was counted ten times or more. The V gene is TRBV20-1, the J gene TRBJ1-2, with TRBD1 matching over 7 bases. The trim removed 0 bases at V and 4 bases at J, leaving 5 bases unmatched. CDR1 and CDR2 from the germline V gene are DFQATT and SNEGSKA (reference sequence). This CDR3 is 14 amino acids long. Here the CDR3 reads CSARDRGQTYGYTF. The CDR3 coding sequence is TGCAGTGCTAGAGATCGGGGACAGACCTATGGCTACACCTTC.

This clonotype has ten or more counts. The CDR3 DNA sequence: TGTGCCAGCAGGACAGACCAAGAGACCCAGTACTTC. Its protein is CASRTDQETQYF. This chain joins TRBV7-9 and TRBJ2-5; TRBD1 is a possible D gene (5 bases). The V and J ends lost 6 bases and 0 bases respectively, with 5 bases between them. CDR1 SEHNR and CDR2 FQNEAQ come from the germline V gene (reference sequence). The CDR3 runs 12 residues.

This clonotype was detected ten times or more. The rearrangement uses TRBV5-5 and TRBJ1-5; weak D call: TRBD1 (5 bases). This CDR3 spans 15 amino acids. The V end was cut by 1 base, the J end by 6 bases, with 14 bases between. From germline, CDR1 is SGHKS and CDR2 YYEKEE (reference sequence). CDR3 sequence: CASSLRQGGIQPQHF. The CDR3 DNA sequence: TGTGCCAGCAGCTTGAGGCAGGGCGGAATTCAGCCCCAGCATTTT.

The sample holds a few counts of this clonotype. This chain connects TRBV2 to TRBJ2-2; D perhaps matches TRBD1 (5 bases). The CDR3 has 14 amino acids. Per the germline V gene, CDR1 is SNHLY and CDR2 is FYNNEI. The ends were cut back, 4 bases at V and 5 bases at J, with 11 bases in the middle. The DNA of the CDR3 is TGTGCCAGCAGTGGGACATGGGAAACCGGGGAGCTGTTTTTT. Protein sequence: CASSGTWETGELFF.

The table lists this clonotype with many counts. The chain uses TRBV5-1 and TRBJ2-5, with D possibly matching TRBD2 (5 bases). Germline V gene sequence: CDR1 SGHRS, CDR2 YFSETQ. This CDR3 region has 16 residues. Trimming cost V 0 bases and J 0 bases, with 12 bases left between them. In DNA form, the CDR3 reads TGCGCCAGCAGCTTGGCCACTAGTAGGTACCAAGAGACCCAGTACTTC. Residues: CASSLATSRYQETQYF.

This clonotype was seen only a few times. Germline is not matched at one junction end, which may reflect a read error. This rearrangement joins TRBV7-9 to TRBJ1-5; D possibly corresponds to TRBD1 (5 bases). Germline V gives CDR1 SEHNR, CDR2 FQNEAQ (reference sequence). This CDR3 comprises 13 residues. This CDR3 is CASEDGGAAPQNF. CDR3 DNA: TGTGCCAGTGAAGACGGGGGAGCAGCGCCCCAGAATTTT.

Written as DNA, the CDR3 is TGCGCCAGCAAGTTGGACGGGGGGACCCAGTACTTC. Translating gives CASKLDGGTQYF. The rearrangement uses TRBV5-1 and TRBJ2-5, with D possibly being TRBD2 (6 bases). CDR3 length equals 12 residues. V lost 6 bases and J lost 7, with 13 bases in between. Germline CDR1 is SGHRS and CDR2 is YFSETQ.

This clonotype has a count of ten or more. V and J are TRBV6-1 and TRBJ2-7; 7 bases agree with TRBD1. The V segment lost 5 bases and the J segment 3 bases; nucleotides outside the gene matches: 7. CDR1 MNHNS and CDR2 SASEGT come from the germline V gene. The CDR3 runs 14 residues. CDR3 sequence reads: CASSFWDRNYEQYF. In nucleotides, the CDR3 is TGTGCCAGCAGTTTCTGGGACAGAAACTACGAGCAGTACTTC.

There are many counts of this clonotype. The gene calls are TRBV20-1 and TRBJ2-3; 7 bases match TRBD1. This CDR3 has 15 amino acids. Germline-derived CDR1 and CDR2 are DFQATT and SNEGSKA (reference sequence). V lost 1 base and J lost 2; bases outside the gene matches: 6. CDR3 residues: CSARGDSENTDTQYF. In DNA form, the CDR3 reads TGCAGTGCTAGAGGGGACAGCGAAAACACAGATACGCAGTATTTT.

Many counts were recorded for this clonotype. V and J are TRBV7-3 and TRBJ1-6, with D maybe TRBD1 (5 bases). The CDR3 sequence is 14 residues long. V dropped 3 bases and J dropped 8 bases, with 11 bases sitting between them. The germline CDR1 and CDR2 sequences are SGHTA and FQGTGA. The CDR3 DNA follows: TGTGCCAGCAGCTTGGGGGTGAGGGATTCACCCCTCCACTTT. It specifies CASSLGVRDSPLHF.

As regards this clonotype: A single base separates this from a much larger clone, so it may be a read error. V usage is TRBV5-1 and J usage is TRBJ2-5; D might be TRBD1 or TRBD2, each matching 5 bases. Germline V gene data show CDR1 as SGHRS and CDR2 as YFSETQ. The CDR3 is 13 residues long. The CDR3 bases are TGCGACAGCAGCTTGGGTGGGGACGAGACCCAGTACTTC. It specifies CDSSLGGDETQYF.

This clonotype came up many times. The V and J genes are TRBV20-1 and TRBJ1-1; no reliable D call. CDR1 and CDR2 (germline): DFQATT, SNEGSKA (reference sequence). The CDR3 has 13 amino acids. V gave up 6 bases and J gave up 0 bases, with 11 bases separating them. CDR3 in DNA: TGCAGTGCACAGATGCGCCTGAACACTGAAGCTTTCTTT. Its protein product is CSAQMRLNTEAFF.

This clonotype was counted at least ten times. V is TRBV5-1 and J is TRBJ1-4; 10 bases align to TRBD1. CDR3 length equals 17 residues. Germline CDR1 and CDR2: SGHRS and YFSETQ. Trimming at V came to 1 base and at J to 3 bases, leaving 6 bases not matched to a gene. The CDR3 sequence: CASSLRQGAISNEKLFF. For the CDR3, the DNA is TGCGCCAGCAGCTTGAGACAGGGGGCGATATCTAATGAAAAACTGTTTTTT.

This clonotype was seen a few times. This chain connects TRBV7-8 to TRBJ2-1; D gene ambiguous. Germline lookup yields CDR1 SGHVS and CDR2 FQNEAQ. CDR3 size: 14 residues. Deletions cut 5 bases from V and 4 bases from J, with 12 bases between. CDR3 in amino acids: CASSKEAEYNEQFF. As DNA, the CDR3 is TGTGCCAGCAGCAAAGAGGCAGAGTACAATGAGCAGTTCTTC. The variable domain in full, completed from reference TRBV7-8 and TRBJ2-1, reads GAGVSQSPRYKVAKRGQDVALRCDPISGHVSLFWYQQALGQGPEFLTYFQNEAQLDKSGLPSDRFFAERPEGSVSTLKIQRTQQEDSAVYLCASSKEAEYNEQFFGPGTRLTVL.

This clonotype was observed many times. CDR3 nucleotide sequence: TGTGCCAGCAGCTTAGCGGACTACAATGAGCAGTTCTTC. It codes for CASSLADYNEQFF. V gene TRBV9 combines with J gene TRBJ2-1; possible D gene TRBD2, 6 bases. Germline CDR1 SGDLS, CDR2 YYNGEE. V lost 4 bases and J lost 3, with 8 bases in between. The CDR3 totals 13 residues.

This clonotype was seen many times. The rearrangement joins TRBV7-8 to TRBJ2-5; 8 positions match TRBD2. The CDR3 is 11 residues long. Germline CDR1 reads SGHVS; CDR2 reads FQNEAQ. Trimming cost V 11 bases and J 5 bases; bases outside gene matches: 4. This chain's CDR3 is CAAGGFETQYF. Written as DNA, the CDR3 is TGTGCCGCGGGGGGATTTGAGACCCAGTACTTC.

Ten or more counts support this clonotype. The chain uses TRBV4-1 and TRBJ2-7; the match to TRBD1 covers 7 bases. Germline loops: CDR1 MGHRA, CDR2 YSYEKL. V shed 5 bases and J 3 bases; nucleotides not matched to a gene: 4. The CDR3 contains 13 residues. The CDR3 sequence: CASSSRQGYEQYF. The DNA of the CDR3 is TGCGCCAGCAGCTCCCGACAGGGCTACGAGCAGTACTTC.

This sequence joins TRBV7-8 and TRBJ2-7, with 9 bases matching TRBD1. Per germline, CDR1 SGHVS and CDR2 FQNEAQ. The junction had 9 bases not matched to a gene; V was cut back by 5 bases and J by 4 bases. CDR3 size: 15 residues. The CDR3 DNA sequence: TGTGCCAGCAGCATTACCGGGACAGGGTTATACGAGCAGTACTTC. The encoded protein is CASSITGTGLYEQYF. The full variable domain, with the rest looked up from reference TRBV7-8 and TRBJ2-7, is GAGVSQSPRYKVAKRGQDVALRCDPISGHVSLFWYQQALGQGPEFLTYFQNEAQLDKSGLPSDRFFAERPEGSVSTLKIQRTQQEDSAVYLCASSITGTGLYEQYFGPGTRLTVT.